Below are 8 T cell receptor beta chains sequenced from a single sample in a study of response to subunit inactivated influenza vaccine. TCRdb reprocessed the RT-PCR reads with MiXCR, giving one entry per CDR3 protein. The sample holds hundreds of thousands of distinct CDR3 sequences; about 15% are singletons and the top ten take around 7%. The sample consisted of PBMCs from blood, taken less than 15 days before vaccination. These receptors came from a man in his fifties or sixties who received an inactivated influenza vaccine.

This clonotype was seen a handful of times. V and J are TRBV7-2 and TRBJ2-1, with TRBD1 identical over 8 bases. The length of the CDR3 is 13 residues. Losses at the gene ends were 4 bases for V and 5 bases for J; bases not matched to a gene: 1. Germline lookup yields CDR1 SGHTA and CDR2 FQGNSA. The chain's CDR3 is CASSSDRDNEQFF. Written as DNA, the CDR3 is TGTGCCAGCAGCTCGGACAGGGACAATGAGCAGTTCTTC.

About this clonotype itself: A single base separates this from a much larger clone, so it may be a read error. The rearrangement links TRBV29-1 to TRBJ2-1; TRBD2 aligns across 13 bases. CDR1 is SQVTM, CDR2 ANQGSEA, per germline. The length of the CDR3 is 17 residues. DNA for the CDR3: TGCAGCGCCACATCTCGCCCGACTAGCGGGAGGTCTGGTGAGCAGATCTTC. This translates into CSATSRPTSGRSGEQIF.

The rearrangement uses TRBV4-2 and TRBJ2-3, with D perhaps being TRBD1 or TRBD2 (8 bases each). The germline V gene encodes CDR1 LGHNA and CDR2 YNFKEQ. The CDR3 consists of 19 residues. V was cut by 3 bases and J by 3 bases, with 25 bases left in between. This CDR3 is CASSHQGAREGRRTDTQYF. The CDR3 DNA is TGTGCCAGCAGCCACCAGGGGGCACGGGAGGGTAGAAGGACAGATACGCAGTATTTT.

This clonotype was counted at least ten times. The chain employs TRBV5-1 and TRBJ2-1; TRBD2 matches at 9 bases. J gave up 4 bases and V 1 base, and 6 bases lay outside the gene matches. In germline, CDR1 is SGHRS, CDR2 YFSETQ. This CDR3 has 16 amino acids. The CDR3 DNA sequence: TGCGCCAGCAGCTTGTCGACTAGCGGTGATTACAATGAGCAGTTCTTC. It codes for CASSLSTSGDYNEQFF.

This clonotype has only a few counts. V usage is TRBV28 and J usage is TRBJ2-1, with D perhaps matching TRBD1 (6 bases). The germline V and J ends were trimmed by 3 bases and 7 bases, with 13 bases remaining between them. Germline values: CDR1 MDHEN, CDR2 SYDVKM. The length of the CDR3 is 14 residues. The CDR3: CASSFLEGENEQFF. DNA for the CDR3: TGTGCCAGCAGTTTCCTTGAGGGGGAAAATGAGCAGTTCTTC. Full variable domain (rest looked up from reference TRBV28 and TRBJ2-1): DVKVTQSSRYLVKRTGEKVFLECVQDMDHENMFWYRQDPGLGLRLIYFSYDVKMKEKGDIPEGYSVSREKKERFSLILESASTNQTSMYLCASSFLEGENEQFFGPGTRLTVL.

There are many counts of this clonotype. This rearrangement joins TRBV7-2 to TRBJ2-7; D is unclear. This CDR3 comprises 17 residues. Trimming stripped 2 bases from V and 0 bases from J, with 17 bases between. CDR1 and CDR2 from the germline V gene are SGHTA and FQGNSA. CDR3: CASSLSARPYSSYEQYF. CDR3 bases: TGTGCCAGCAGCTTATCGGCCAGGCCATATAGCTCCTACGAGCAGTACTTC.

This chain links TRBV20-1 with TRBJ2-5; tentatively, D is TRBD2 (6 bases). CDR1 is DFQATT, CDR2 SNEGSKA, per germline (reference sequence). The CDR3 is 16 residues long. V was shortened by 5 bases and J by 2 bases, with 21 bases between the two germline ends. CDR3 coding DNA: TGCAGTGCTGCCCGGACGGGAGTAGGGCGGCAAGAGACCCAGTACTTC. Residues: CSAARTGVGRQETQYF.

This sequence joins TRBV6-2 or TRBV6-3 and TRBJ2-4; no clear D gene. Trimming shortened V by 7 bases and J by 6 bases, and 16 bases separated the two germline ends. This CDR3 region has 14 residues. Germline assignment: CDR1 MNHEY and CDR2 SVGEGT. Here the CDR3 DNA reads TGTGCCAGCACTTCCCCCACCGGTGGAAACATTCAGTACTTC. Its protein is CASTSPTGGNIQYF.